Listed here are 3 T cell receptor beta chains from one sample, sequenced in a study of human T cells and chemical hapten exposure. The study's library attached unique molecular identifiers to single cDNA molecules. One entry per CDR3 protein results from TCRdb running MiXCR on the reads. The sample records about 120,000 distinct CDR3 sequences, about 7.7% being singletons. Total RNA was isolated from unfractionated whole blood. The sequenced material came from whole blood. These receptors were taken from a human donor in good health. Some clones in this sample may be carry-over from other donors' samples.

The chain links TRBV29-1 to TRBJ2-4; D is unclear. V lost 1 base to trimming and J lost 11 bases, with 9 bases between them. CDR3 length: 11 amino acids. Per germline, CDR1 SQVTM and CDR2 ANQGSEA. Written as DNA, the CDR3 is TGCAGCGTTGAAGTTAGTAATGTTCAGTACTTC. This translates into CSVEVSNVQYF.

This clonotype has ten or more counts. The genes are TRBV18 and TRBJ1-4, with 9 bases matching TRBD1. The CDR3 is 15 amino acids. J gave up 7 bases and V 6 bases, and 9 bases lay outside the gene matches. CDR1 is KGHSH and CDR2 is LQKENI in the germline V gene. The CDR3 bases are TGTGCCAGCTCCCTCTCGACAGGGGGGATTGAAAAACTGTTTTTT. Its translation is CASSLSTGGIEKLFF.

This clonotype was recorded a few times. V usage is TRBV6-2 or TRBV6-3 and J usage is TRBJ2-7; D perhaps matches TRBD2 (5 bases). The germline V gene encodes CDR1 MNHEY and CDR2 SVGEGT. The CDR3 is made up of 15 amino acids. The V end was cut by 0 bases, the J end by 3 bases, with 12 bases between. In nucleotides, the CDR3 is TGTGCCAGCAGTTACTCGACCGGGGATGGCTACGAGCAGTACTTC. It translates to CASSYSTGDGYEQYF.